This T cell receptor (beta chain) originates from a study of cytomegalovirus exposure and HLA in healthy donors. Turning to the study itself: A later analysis reported the same platform for the roughly 110 validation repertoires and the roughly 700 first-cohort repertoires. General study findings and limits: For most TCR sequences rarity was the rule, although some public TCRs occurred in many donors.

Repertoires were generated with immunoSEQ multiplex PCR, while TCRdb's copy carries only in-frame clones and drops some. The sample includes hundreds of thousands of clones, about 86% of them seen just once. Details on this clone: Its antigen is still unknown.

The germline CDR1 and CDR2 sequences are SGDLS and YYNGEE. The CDR3 is 16 residues long. V gave up 3 bases and J gave up 1 base; unmatched junction bases: 4. Sequenced input: PBMCs. The sequence was obtained from a young man in good health and CMV-seronegative. V usage is TRBV9 and J usage is TRBJ1-6, with TRBD1 identical over 7 bases. The CDR3 DNA is TGTGCCAGCAGCGAAGGGGGCGCGTCCTATAATTCACCCCTCCACTTT. It encodes CASSEGGASYNSPLHF.